This TCR beta chain was sequenced in a study of blood T cell repertoires in COVID-19. CDR3 size: 17 residues. Germline V lookup: CDR1 SGHRS, CDR2 YFSETQ. Trimming at V came to 0 bases and at J to 5 bases, leaving 14 bases not matched to a gene. Authors' methods: Reference gene primers were amplified, and this amplification served to estimate nucleated cell counts. Here immunoSEQ multiplex PCR was the method, and the copy in TCRdb shows in-frame clones only, minus some. V and J calls and clone size follow that table, whereas D and trimming were derived from the DNA. The sample contains about 130,000 clones, about 80% of which appear only once.

This TCR came from a woman in her forties or fifties with acute or convalescent COVID-19. The V call is TRBV5-1, the J call TRBJ2-7; 7 positions match TRBD2. Sequenced input: peripheral blood. In DNA form, the CDR3 reads TGCGCCAGCAGCTTGGGATCCGTTCGACTAGCTGGGGACGAGCAGTACTTC. This sequence encodes CASSLGSVRLAGDEQYF.